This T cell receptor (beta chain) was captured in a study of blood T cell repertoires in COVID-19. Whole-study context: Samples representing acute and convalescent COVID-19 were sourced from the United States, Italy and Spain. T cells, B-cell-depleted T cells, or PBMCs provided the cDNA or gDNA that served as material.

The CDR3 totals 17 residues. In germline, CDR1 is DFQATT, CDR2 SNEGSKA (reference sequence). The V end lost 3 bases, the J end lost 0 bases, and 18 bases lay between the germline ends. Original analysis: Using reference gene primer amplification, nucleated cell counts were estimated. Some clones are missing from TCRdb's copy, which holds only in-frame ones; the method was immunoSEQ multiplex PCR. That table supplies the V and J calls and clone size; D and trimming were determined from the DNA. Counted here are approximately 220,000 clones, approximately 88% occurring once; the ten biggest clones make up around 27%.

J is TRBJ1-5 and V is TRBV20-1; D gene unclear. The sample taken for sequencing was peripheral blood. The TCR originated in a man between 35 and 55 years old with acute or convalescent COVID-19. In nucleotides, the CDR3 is TGCAGTGCTAGTCCCATGGGTACACTAGATAGCAATCAGCCCCAGCATTTT. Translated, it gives CSASPMGTLDSNQPQHF.